The rows below give T cell receptor beta chains drawn from one sample of a study of blood T cell repertoires in COVID-19. The repertoire was sequenced with immunoSEQ multiplex PCR; TCRdb's copy has only in-frame clones and lacks some. Here the sample spans tens of thousands of clones, roughly four fifths being singletons. The sample taken for sequencing was peripheral blood. All receptors derive from a human donor with acute or convalescent COVID-19. The donor label of this sample is uncertain. Both conserved end residues are part of each CDR3. D genes are given only for firm matches. Only some rows state a clone size, as once, few, many or a class for expanded clones.

abundance	d_gene	v_gene	j_gene	CDR3aa	CDR3nt
-	-	TRBV7-6	TRBJ2-2	CASSLGDRNTGELFF	TGTGCCAGCAGCTTAGGAGACAGGAACACCGGGGAGCTGTTTTTT
few	-	TRBV3-1/TRBV3-2	TRBJ1-1	CASSQQGDTEAFF	TGTGCCAGCAGCCAACAGGGTGACACTGAAGCTTTCTTT
-	TRBD1	TRBV7-8	TRBJ1-2	CASSREVTGANYGYTF	TGTGCCAGCAGCAGAGAGGTGACAGGGGCTAACTATGGCTACACCTTC
-	TRBD2	TRBV3-1/TRBV3-2	TRBJ2-3	CASSQTSGTDTQYF	TGTGCCAGCAGCCAAACTAGCGGCACAGATACGCAGTATTTT
-	-	TRBV7-3	TRBJ1-1	CASSPSHRRTEAFF	TGTGCCAGCAGCCCATCCCACAGGCGCACTGAAGCTTTCTTT
-	-	TRBV7-3	TRBJ2-7	CASSLGRVAYEQYF	TGTGCCAGCAGCTTGGGGCGCGTAGCCTACGAGCAGTACTTC
-	-	TRBV11-2	TRBJ2-5	CASSLDPRGQETQYF	TGTGCCAGCAGCTTAGATCCTAGGGGACAAGAGACCCAGTACTTC
-	-	TRBV6-6	TRBJ1-5	CASSYTRGGQPQHF	TGTGCCAGCAGTTATACAAGGGGGGGTCAGCCCCAGCATTTT
-	-	TRBV28	TRBJ1-2	CASSTRVIGGYTF	TGTGCCAGCAGCACCAGGGTAATCGGCGGCTACACCTTC
-	-	TRBV7-9	TRBJ1-2	CASSATRAVDYGYTF	TGTGCCAGCAGCGCAACCAGGGCGGTCGACTATGGCTACACCTTC
-	-	TRBV7-3	TRBJ1-2	CASSGTGKGYGYTF	TGTGCCAGCAGCGGAACAGGGAAGGGCTATGGCTACACCTTC
-	-	TRBV27	TRBJ1-1	CASMFSLTEAFF	TGTGCCAGCATGTTTTCCCTCACTGAAGCTTTCTTT
once	TRBD1	TRBV7-9	TRBJ1-5	CASSFTDRAQHF	TGTGCCAGCAGCTTCACGGACAGGGCCCAGCATTTT
once	TRBD2	TRBV4-1	TRBJ2-5	CASSDGGAVETQYF	TGCGCCAGCAGCGACGGGGGGGCGGTGGAGACCCAGTACTTC
medium-sized	TRBD2	TRBV25-1	TRBJ2-7	CASSESGERTYEQYF	TGTGCCAGCAGTGAAAGCGGGGAGCGGACCTACGAGCAGTACTTC
-	-	TRBV19	TRBJ1-1	CASSTAGQRRNTEAFF	TGTGCCAGTAGTACAGCCGGACAGAGAAGGAACACTGAAGCTTTCTTT
-	-	TRBV6-5	TRBJ2-1	CASNRTPQFF	TGTGCCAGCAACCGGACACCTCAGTTCTTC
-	-	TRBV6-5	TRBJ1-2	CASSYRWGDGYTF	TGTGCCAGCAGTTACAGGTGGGGAGATGGCTACACCTTC
many	-	TRBV7-9	TRBJ1-4	CASSPPGRGNEKLFF	TGTGCCAGCAGCCCGCCGGGGAGGGGAAATGAAAAACTGTTTTTT
-	-	TRBV2	TRBJ1-1	CASGNSGGALTEAFF	TGTGCCAGCGGTAACAGCGGAGGGGCGCTTACTGAAGCTTTCTTT
-	TRBD1	TRBV13	TRBJ1-4	CASSPRDRVNEKLFF	TGTGCCAGCAGCCCGCGGGACAGGGTGAATGAAAAACTGTTTTTT
few	-	TRBV9	TRBJ2-3	CASSATTHPTDTQYF	TGTGCCAGCAGCGCGACAACGCACCCCACAGATACGCAGTATTTT
-	-	TRBV28	TRBJ1-1	CASSPIRGTEAFF	TGTGCCAGCAGTCCAATCAGGGGCACTGAAGCTTTCTTT
-	-	TRBV20-1	TRBJ1-2	CSSDRYYGYTF	TGCAGTTCGGACAGATATTATGGCTACACCTTC
-	-	TRBV10-3	TRBJ1-2	CAISDGMYGYTF	TGTGCCATCAGTGACGGGATGTATGGCTACACCTTC
-	-	TRBV10-3	TRBJ2-1	CAISETSGFDNEQFF	TGTGCCATCAGTGAGACGAGCGGTTTCGACAATGAGCAGTTCTTC
once	-	TRBV24-1	TRBJ2-7	CATSDPGSRLPYEQYF	TGTGCCACCAGTGATCCCGGGAGCAGACTTCCCTACGAGCAGTACTTC
-	-	TRBV5-1	TRBJ1-1	CASSKEWGVDTEAFF	TGCGCCAGCAGCAAGGAATGGGGGGTGGACACTGAAGCTTTCTTT
-	TRBD2	TRBV6-5	TRBJ2-7	CASSPTSGGNYEQYF	TGTGCCAGCAGTCCGACTAGCGGGGGGAATTACGAGCAGTACTTC
-	-	TRBV4-1	TRBJ1-5	CASSQQQVLSSNQPQHF	TGCGCCAGCAGCCAACAACAGGTCTTATCTAGCAATCAGCCCCAGCATTTT
-	-	TRBV9	TRBJ1-2	CASRDGGGNGYGYTF	TGTGCCAGCAGGGACGGCGGGGGGAATGGGTATGGCTACACCTTC
-	-	TRBV20-1	TRBJ2-5	CSASLETQYF	TGCAGTGCTTCACTCGAGACCCAGTACTTC
-	-	TRBV7-3	TRBJ2-2	CASSLSLGAYSGELFF	TGTGCCAGCAGCTTATCTCTGGGAGCATATAGCGGGGAGCTGTTTTTT
-	-	TRBV5-1	TRBJ2-5	CASREGGETQYF	TGCGCCAGCAGGGAAGGCGGAGAGACCCAGTACTTC
-	TRBD1	TRBV6-2/TRBV6-3	TRBJ1-6	CASSTPQWTGLTPLHF	TGTGCCAGCAGTACGCCTCAATGGACAGGCTTGACACCCCTCCACTTT
-	TRBD1	TRBV24-1	TRBJ2-3	CATSDYGQGSFTDTQYF	TGTGCCACCAGTGACTATGGACAGGGGAGTTTCACAGATACGCAGTATTTT